Shown below are 4 T cell receptor beta chains from a single sample sequenced in a study of blood T cell repertoires in COVID-19. Libraries were prepared by immunoSEQ multiplex PCR; TCRdb keeps only in-frame clonotypes and omits some of them. Here the sample spans 74,000 or so clones, 80% to 90% being singletons. Sequencing was done on a sample of peripheral blood. The receptors come from a man between 45 and 60 years old with acute or convalescent COVID-19.

The CDR3 sequence is CASADLGGRYNEQFF. The DNA for the CDR3 is TGTGCCAGCGCCGATCTAGGCGGGAGGTACAATGAGCAGTTCTTC. This chain links TRBV7-9 with TRBJ2-1; 8 bases are a match to TRBD2. Germline lookup yields CDR1 SEHNR and CDR2 FQNEAQ (reference sequence). V shed 8 bases, J shed 4 bases, and the junction held 10 bases outside the gene matches. The CDR3 loop spans 15 amino acids.

V and J are TRBV29-1 and TRBJ1-1; D is unresolved. The CDR3 totals 15 residues. Trimming removed 2 bases at V and 1 base at J, with 14 bases between. The germline V gene has CDR1 SQVTM and CDR2 ANQGSEA. CDR3 residues: CSVELLTTANTEAFF. The DNA for the CDR3 is TGCAGCGTTGAACTACTGACCACAGCGAACACTGAAGCTTTCTTT.

The chain employs TRBV30 and TRBJ2-1; 8 nucleotides match TRBD2. Per germline, CDR1 GTSNPN and CDR2 SVGIG (reference sequence). V dropped 2 bases and J dropped 8; count of bases not matched to a gene: 8. The CDR3 has 14 amino acids. The CDR3 sequence: CAWSSGTSGDEQFF. DNA for the CDR3: TGTGCCTGGAGTAGTGGGACTAGTGGGGATGAGCAGTTCTTC.

The chain links TRBV5-8 to TRBJ1-3; unclear D gene. V was cut by 4 bases and J by 4 bases, with 9 bases left in between. The length of the CDR3 is 13 residues. The germline V gene has CDR1 SGHTS and CDR2 YDEGEE. CDR3 in amino acids: CASSLSQGNTIYF. The CDR3 bases are TGTGCCAGCAGCCTATCTCAAGGAAACACCATATATTTT.